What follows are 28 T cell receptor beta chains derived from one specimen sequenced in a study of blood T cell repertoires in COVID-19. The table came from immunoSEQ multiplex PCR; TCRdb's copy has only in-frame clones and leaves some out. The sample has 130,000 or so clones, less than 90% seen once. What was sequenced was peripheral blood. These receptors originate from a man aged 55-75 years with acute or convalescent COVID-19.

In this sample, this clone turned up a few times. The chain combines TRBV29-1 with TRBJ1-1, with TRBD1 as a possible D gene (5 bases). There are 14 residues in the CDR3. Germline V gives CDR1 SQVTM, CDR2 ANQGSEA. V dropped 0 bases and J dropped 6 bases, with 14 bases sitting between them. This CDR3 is CSVEDLRPGAEAFF. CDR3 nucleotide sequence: TGCAGCGTTGAAGATCTCAGGCCGGGGGCTGAAGCTTTCTTT.

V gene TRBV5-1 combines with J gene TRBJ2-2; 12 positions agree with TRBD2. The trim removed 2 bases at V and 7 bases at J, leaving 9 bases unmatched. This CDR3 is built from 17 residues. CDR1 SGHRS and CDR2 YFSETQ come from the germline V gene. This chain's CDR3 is CASSFGLAGTAGGELFF. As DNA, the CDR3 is TGCGCCAGCAGCTTTGGACTAGCGGGGACCGCGGGCGGGGAGCTGTTTTTT.

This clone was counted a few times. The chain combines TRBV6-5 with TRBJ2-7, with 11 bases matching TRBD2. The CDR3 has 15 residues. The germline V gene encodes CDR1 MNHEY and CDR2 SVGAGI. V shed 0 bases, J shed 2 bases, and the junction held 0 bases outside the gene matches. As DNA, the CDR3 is TGTGCCAGCAGTTACTCACTAGCGGGGGCCTACGAGCAGTACTTC. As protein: CASSYSLAGAYEQYF.

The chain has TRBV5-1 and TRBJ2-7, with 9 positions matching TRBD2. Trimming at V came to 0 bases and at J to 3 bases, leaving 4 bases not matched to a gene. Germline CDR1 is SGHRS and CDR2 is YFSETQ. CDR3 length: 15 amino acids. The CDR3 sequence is CASSLASGTYYEQYF. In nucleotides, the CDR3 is TGCGCCAGCAGCTTGGCTAGCGGGACATACTACGAGCAGTACTTC.

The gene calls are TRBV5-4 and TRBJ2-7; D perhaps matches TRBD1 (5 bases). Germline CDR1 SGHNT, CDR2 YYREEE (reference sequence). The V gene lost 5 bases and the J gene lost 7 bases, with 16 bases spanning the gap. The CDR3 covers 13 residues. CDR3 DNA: TGTGCCAGCAGTTATGACAGCTCTGGAGAGCAGTACTTC. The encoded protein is CASSYDSSGEQYF.

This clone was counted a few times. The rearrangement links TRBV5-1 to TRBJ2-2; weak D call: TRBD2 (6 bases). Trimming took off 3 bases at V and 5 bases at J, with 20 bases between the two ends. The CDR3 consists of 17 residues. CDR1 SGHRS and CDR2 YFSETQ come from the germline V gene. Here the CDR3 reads CASSWEGLKAGTGELFF. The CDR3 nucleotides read TGCGCCAGCAGCTGGGAAGGGCTTAAGGCGGGAACCGGGGAGCTGTTTTTT.

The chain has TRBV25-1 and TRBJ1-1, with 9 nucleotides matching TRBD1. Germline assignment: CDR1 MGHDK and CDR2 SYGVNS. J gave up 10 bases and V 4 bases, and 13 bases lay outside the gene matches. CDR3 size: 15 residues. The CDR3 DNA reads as TGTGCCAGCAGTGGGGGGACAGGGAGAATTCTTGGAGCTTTCTTT. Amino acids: CASSGGTGRILGAFF.

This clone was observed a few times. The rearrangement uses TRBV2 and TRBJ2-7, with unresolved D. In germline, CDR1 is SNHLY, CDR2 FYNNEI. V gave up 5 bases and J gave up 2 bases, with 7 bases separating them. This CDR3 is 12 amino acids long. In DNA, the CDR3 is TGTGCCAGCAGTCCCGACACCTACGAGCAGTACTTC. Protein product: CASSPDTYEQYF.

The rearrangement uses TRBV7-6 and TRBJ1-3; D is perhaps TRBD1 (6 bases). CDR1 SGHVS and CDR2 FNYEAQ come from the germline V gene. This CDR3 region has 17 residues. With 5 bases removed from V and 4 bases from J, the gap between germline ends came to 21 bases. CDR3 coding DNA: TGTGCCAGCAGCGCCACGACAGGTTTTACTCCCGGAAACACCATATATTTT. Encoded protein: CASSATTGFTPGNTIYF.

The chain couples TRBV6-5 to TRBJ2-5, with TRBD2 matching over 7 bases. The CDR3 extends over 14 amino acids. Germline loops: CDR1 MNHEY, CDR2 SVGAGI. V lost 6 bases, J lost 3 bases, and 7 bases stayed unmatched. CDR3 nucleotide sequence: TGTGCCAGCAGGCTACTAGCGACCAAAGAGACCCAGTACTTC. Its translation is CASRLLATKETQYF.

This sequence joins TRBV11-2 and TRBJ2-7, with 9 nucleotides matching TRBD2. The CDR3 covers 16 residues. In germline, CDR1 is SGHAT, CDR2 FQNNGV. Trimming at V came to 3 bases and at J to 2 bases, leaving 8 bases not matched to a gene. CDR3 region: CASSFGLAGNAYEQYF. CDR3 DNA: TGTGCCAGCAGCTTCGGGCTAGCGGGAAACGCCTACGAGCAGTACTTC.

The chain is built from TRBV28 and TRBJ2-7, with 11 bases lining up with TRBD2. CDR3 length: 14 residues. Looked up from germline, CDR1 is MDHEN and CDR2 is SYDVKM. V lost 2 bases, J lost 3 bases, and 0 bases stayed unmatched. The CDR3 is CASSLTSGSYEQYF. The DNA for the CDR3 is TGTGCCAGCAGTTTAACTAGCGGGAGCTACGAGCAGTACTTC.

The CDR3 is CASSLAGTGFSYEQYF. The CDR3, as DNA: TGTGCCAGCAGCTTGGCCGGGACAGGGTTTTCCTACGAGCAGTACTTC. The V and J genes are TRBV5-6 and TRBJ2-7, with TRBD1 matching 9 bases. The germline V gene encodes CDR1 SGHDT and CDR2 YYEEEE. The CDR3 extends over 16 amino acids. After removal of 0 bases from V and 1 base from J, the junction contained 5 bases not matched to a gene.

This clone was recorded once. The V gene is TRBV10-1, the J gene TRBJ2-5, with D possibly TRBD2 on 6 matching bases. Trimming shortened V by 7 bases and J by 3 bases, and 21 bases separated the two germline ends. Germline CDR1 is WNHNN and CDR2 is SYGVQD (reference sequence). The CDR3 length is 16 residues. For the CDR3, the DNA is TGCGCCAGCACCGGCCGGAACATTGGGGAGGAAGAGACCCAGTACTTC. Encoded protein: CASTGRNIGEEETQYF.

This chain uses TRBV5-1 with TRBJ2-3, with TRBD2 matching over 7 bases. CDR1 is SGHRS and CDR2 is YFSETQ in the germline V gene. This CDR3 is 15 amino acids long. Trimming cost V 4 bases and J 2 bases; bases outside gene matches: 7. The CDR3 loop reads CASSTGGLLTDTQYF. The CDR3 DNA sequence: TGCGCCAGCAGCACGGGGGGACTCCTCACAGATACGCAGTATTTT. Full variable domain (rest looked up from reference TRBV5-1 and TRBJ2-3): KAGVTQTPRYLIKTRGQQVTLSCSPISGHRSVSWYQQTPGQGLQFLFEYFSETQRNKGNFPGRFSGRQFSNSRSEMNVSTLELGDSALYLCASSTGGLLTDTQYFGPGTRLTVL.

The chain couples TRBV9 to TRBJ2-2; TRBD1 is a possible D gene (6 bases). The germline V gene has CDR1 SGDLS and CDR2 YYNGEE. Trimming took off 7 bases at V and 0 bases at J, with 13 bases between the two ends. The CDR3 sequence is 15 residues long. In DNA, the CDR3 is TGTGCCAGCCGTCTGGGACACTCGAACACCGGGGAGCTGTTTTTT. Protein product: CASRLGHSNTGELFF.

The CDR3 loop is CASSSIAGSGETQYF. CDR3 bases: TGCGCCAGCAGCAGTATAGCGGGCTCTGGGGAGACCCAGTACTTC. The rearrangement links TRBV5-1 to TRBJ2-5; 7 bases align to TRBD2. This CDR3 is 15 amino acids long. V was pared by 4 bases and J by 5 bases, with 11 bases of the junction left unmatched. CDR1 is SGHRS and CDR2 is YFSETQ in the germline V gene. Together with reference TRBV5-1 and TRBJ2-5, the CDR3 gives the full variable domain: KAGVTQTPRYLIKTRGQQVTLSCSPISGHRSVSWYQQTPGQGLQFLFEYFSETQRNKGNFPGRFSGRQFSNSRSEMNVSTLELGDSALYLCASSSIAGSGETQYFGPGTRLLVL.

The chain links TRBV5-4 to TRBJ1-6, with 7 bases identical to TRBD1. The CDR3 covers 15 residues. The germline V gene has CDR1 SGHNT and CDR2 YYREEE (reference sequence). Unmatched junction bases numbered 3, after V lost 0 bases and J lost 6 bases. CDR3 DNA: TGTGCCAGCAGCTTGGTACAGGGGACTAATTCACCCCTCCACTTT. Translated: CASSLVQGTNSPLHF. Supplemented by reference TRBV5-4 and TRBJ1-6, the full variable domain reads ETGVTQSPTHLIKTRGQQVTLRCSSQSGHNTVSWYQQALGQGPQFIFQYYREEENGRGNFPPRFSGLQFPNYSSELNVNALELDDSALYLCASSLVQGTNSPLHFGNGTRLTVT.

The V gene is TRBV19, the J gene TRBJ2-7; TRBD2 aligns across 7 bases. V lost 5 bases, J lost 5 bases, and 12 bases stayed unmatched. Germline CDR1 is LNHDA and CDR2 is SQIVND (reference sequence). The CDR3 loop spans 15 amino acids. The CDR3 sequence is CASSSRRTGGDEQYF. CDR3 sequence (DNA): TGTGCCAGTAGTTCCCGGAGGACGGGAGGAGACGAGCAGTACTTC. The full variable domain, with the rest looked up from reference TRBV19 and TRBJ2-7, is DGGITQSPKYLFRKEGQNVTLSCEQNLNHDAMYWYRQDPGQGLRLIYYSQIVNDFQKGDIAEGYSVSREKKESFPLTVTSAQKNPTAFYLCASSSRRTGGDEQYFGPGTRLTVT.

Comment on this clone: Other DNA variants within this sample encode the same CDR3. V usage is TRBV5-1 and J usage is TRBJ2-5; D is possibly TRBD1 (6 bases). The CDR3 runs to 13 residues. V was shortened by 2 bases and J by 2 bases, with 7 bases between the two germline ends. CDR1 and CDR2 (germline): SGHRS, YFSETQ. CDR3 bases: TGCGCCAGCAGCTTAGGACAGCAAGAGACCCAGTACTTC. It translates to CASSLGQQETQYF. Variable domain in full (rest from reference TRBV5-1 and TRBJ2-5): KAGVTQTPRYLIKTRGQQVTLSCSPISGHRSVSWYQQTPGQGLQFLFEYFSETQRNKGNFPGRFSGRQFSNSRSEMNVSTLELGDSALYLCASSLGQQETQYFGPGTRLLVL.

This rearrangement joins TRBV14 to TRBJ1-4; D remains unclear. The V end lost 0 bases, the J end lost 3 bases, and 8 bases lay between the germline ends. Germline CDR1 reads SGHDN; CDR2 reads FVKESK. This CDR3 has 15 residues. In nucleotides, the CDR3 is TGTGCCAGCAGCCAAGAACGAGGTCCTAATGAAAAACTGTTTTTT. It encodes CASSQERGPNEKLFF.

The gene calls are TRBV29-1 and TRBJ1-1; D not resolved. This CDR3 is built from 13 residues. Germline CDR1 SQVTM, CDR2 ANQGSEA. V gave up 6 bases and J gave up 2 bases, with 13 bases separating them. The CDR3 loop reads CSVHGIDNTEAFF. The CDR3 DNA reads TGCAGCGTACACGGGATAGATAACACTGAAGCTTTCTTT.

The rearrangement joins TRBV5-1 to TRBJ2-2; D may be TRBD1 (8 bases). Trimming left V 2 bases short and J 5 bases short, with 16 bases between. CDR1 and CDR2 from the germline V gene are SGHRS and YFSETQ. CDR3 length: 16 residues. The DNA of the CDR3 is TGCGCCAGCAGCTTACTGACAGGGGAGGGGACCGGGGAGCTGTTTTTT. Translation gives CASSLLTGEGTGELFF.

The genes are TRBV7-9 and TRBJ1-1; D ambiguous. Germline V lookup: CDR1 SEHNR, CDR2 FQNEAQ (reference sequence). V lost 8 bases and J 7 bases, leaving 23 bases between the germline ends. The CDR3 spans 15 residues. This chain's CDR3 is CASGGYRVGVSEAFF. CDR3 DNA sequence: TGTGCCAGCGGAGGATACAGAGTAGGAGTGAGTGAAGCTTTCTTT. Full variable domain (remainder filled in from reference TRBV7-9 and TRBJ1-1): DTGVSQNPRHKITKRGQNVTFRCDPISEHNRLYWYRQTLGQGPEFLTYFQNEAQLEKSRLLSDRFSAERPKGSFSTLEIQRTEQGDSAMYLCASGGYRVGVSEAFFGQGTRLTVV.

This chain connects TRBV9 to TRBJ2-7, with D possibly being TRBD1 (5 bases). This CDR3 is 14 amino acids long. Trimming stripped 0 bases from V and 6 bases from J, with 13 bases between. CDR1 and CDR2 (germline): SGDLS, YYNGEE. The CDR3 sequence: CASSVVYRGCEQYF. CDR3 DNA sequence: TGTGCCAGCAGCGTAGTATATAGGGGCTGCGAGCAGTACTTC.

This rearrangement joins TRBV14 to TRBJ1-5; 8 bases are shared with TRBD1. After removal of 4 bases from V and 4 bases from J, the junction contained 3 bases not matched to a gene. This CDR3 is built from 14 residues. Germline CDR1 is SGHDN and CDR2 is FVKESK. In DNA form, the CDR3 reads TGTGCCAGCAGCCGGACAGGGCGAAATCAGCCCCAGCATTTT. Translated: CASSRTGRNQPQHF.

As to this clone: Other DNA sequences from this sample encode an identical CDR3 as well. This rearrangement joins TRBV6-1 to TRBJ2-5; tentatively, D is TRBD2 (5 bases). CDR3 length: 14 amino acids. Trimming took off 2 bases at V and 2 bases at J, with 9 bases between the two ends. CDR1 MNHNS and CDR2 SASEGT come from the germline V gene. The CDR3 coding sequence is TGTGCCAGCAGTGAAAGCGGCAGGCAAGAGACCCAGTACTTC. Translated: CASSESGRQETQYF.

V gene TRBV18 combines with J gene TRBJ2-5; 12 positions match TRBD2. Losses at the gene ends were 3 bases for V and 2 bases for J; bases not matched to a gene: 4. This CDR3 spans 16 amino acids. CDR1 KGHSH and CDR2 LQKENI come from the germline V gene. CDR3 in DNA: TGTGCCAGCTCACCGAGGACTAGCGGGGAGCAAGAGACCCAGTACTTC. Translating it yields CASSPRTSGEQETQYF.